These 29 T cell receptor beta chains share one sample of origin, sequenced in a study of tumor and adjacent non-tumor tissue in lung cancer. TCRbeta libraries were built with three rounds of nested PCR, modified from ARM-PCR. TCRdb fed the multiplex PCR reads into MiXCR, producing one record per CDR3 protein. This sample has more than 75,000 distinct CDR3 sequences; under 70% occur once, and the top ten carry roughly 12%. This sample's RNA came from whole unsorted tissue. The material sequenced was lung tumor tissue. All receptors derive from a woman between 65 and 79 years old with non-small cell lung cancer.

Regarding this clonotype: One end of the junction varies from germline; a read error may be responsible. This rearrangement joins TRBV6-6 to TRBJ2-1; perhaps D is TRBD1 or TRBD2 (5 bases each). Germline loops: CDR1 MNHNY, CDR2 SVGAGI (reference sequence). The CDR3 sequence is 15 residues long. CDR3: CACRLTIRVHNEQLF. In nucleotides, the CDR3 is TGTGCCTGCCGCCTGACTATCAGGGTGCACAATGAGCAGCTCTTC.

This clonotype turned up a few times. The V call is TRBV20-1, the J call TRBJ2-3; D unclear. CDR1 and CDR2 (germline): DFQATT, SNEGSKA (reference sequence). This CDR3 region has 12 residues. Trimming cost V 3 bases and J 8 bases, with 12 bases left between them. CDR3 sequence: CSASSDAGTQYF. The DNA for the CDR3 is TGCAGTGCTAGCTCTGACGCAGGTACGCAGTATTTT.

Remarks on this clonotype: A read error may be the cause here, since a much bigger clone is one base away. The V gene is TRBV10-3, the J gene TRBJ2-5; maybe TRBD2 (6 bases). The V end lost 0 bases, the J end lost 7 bases, and 15 bases lay between the germline ends. Germline CDR1 is ENHRY and CDR2 is SYGVKD. This CDR3 comprises 15 residues. The CDR3 is CAISESRLGMVTQYF. For the CDR3, the DNA is TGTGCCATCAGTGAGTCGCGACTAGGCATGGTGACCCAGTACTTC.

Of note for this clonotype: Just one base apart from a much larger clone, this may be a read error. CDR3 protein: CAWSPGRGRYEQYF. CDR3 coding DNA: TGTGCCTGGAGTCCTGGGAGGGGGCGTTACGAGCAGTACTTC. The rearrangement uses TRBV30 and TRBJ2-7; the D call may be TRBD1 or TRBD2 (7 bases each). The V gene's germline CDR1 is GTSNPN and CDR2 SVGIG (reference sequence). This CDR3 region has 14 residues. V dropped 2 bases and J dropped 4 bases, with 15 bases sitting between them. The full variable domain, rest sourced from reference TRBV30 and TRBJ2-7, is SQTIHQWPATLVQPVGSPLSLECTVEGTSNPNLYWYRQAAGRGLQLLFYSVGIGQISSEVPQNLSASRPQDRQFILSSKKLLLSDSGFYLCAWSPGRGRYEQYFGPGTRLTVT.

With respect to this clonotype: One end of the junction varies from germline; a read error may be responsible. The genes are TRBV29-1 and TRBJ2-1; D may be TRBD2 (6 bases). CDR3 length: 11 residues. CDR1 and CDR2 from the germline V gene are SQVTM and ANQGSEA. The chain's CDR3 is CSIEGRNEQFF. CDR3 DNA sequence: TGCAGCATTGAAGGGAGGAATGAGCAGTTCTTC.

A word on this clonotype: Germline and junction disagree at one end, which may indicate a read error. The V call is TRBV4-2, the J call TRBJ1-4; 7 nucleotides match TRBD1. This CDR3 region has 19 residues. Germline V gene lookup returns CDR1 LGHNA and CDR2 YNFKEQ. In nucleotides, the CDR3 is TGTGCCAGCACCCCAGGACCGGGACAGATCATTGGAACTAATGAAAAACTGTTCTTT. It specifies CASTPGPGQIIGTNEKLFF.

The V gene is TRBV12-3 or TRBV12-4, the J gene TRBJ1-2; TRBD1 might be the D (6 bases). The CDR3 is 13 residues long. This CDR3 is CGNKQGPDYGYTF. As DNA, the CDR3 is TGTGGCAACAAACAGGGTCCAGACTATGGCTACACCTTC.

The V gene is TRBV10-1, the J gene TRBJ2-3, with a weak D call TRBD1 (6 bases). The germline CDR1 and CDR2 sequences are WNHNN and SYGVQD (reference sequence). V gave up 8 bases and J gave up 8 bases, with 35 bases separating them. The CDR3 loop spans 19 amino acids. The CDR3 nucleotides read TGCGCCAGCTCAGGGGTTGTGAACTCCAGGGTCACTCACATAGGTACGCAGTATTTT. Amino acids: CASSGVVNSRVTHIGTQYF.

This clonotype was seen only once. The chain carries TRBV30 and TRBJ2-6, with TRBD1 matching 7 bases. Losses at the gene ends were 4 bases for V and 3 bases for J; bases not matched to a gene: 6. CDR3 length equals 15 residues. In germline, CDR1 is GTSNPN, CDR2 SVGIG (reference sequence). CDR3 sequence (DNA): TGTGCCTGGAATGGGACAGCAGTTGGGGCCAACGTCCTGACTTTC. It encodes CAWNGTAVGANVLTF.

This clonotype was seen just once. One end of the junction varies from germline; a read error may be responsible. The chain carries TRBV11-3 and TRBJ2-1, with D maybe TRBD2 (5 bases). Germline V lookup: CDR1 SGHNT, CDR2 YENEEA. CDR3 length: 15 residues. In nucleotides, the CDR3 is TGTGCCAGCAGCTTAGCTAGCAGGAGCTACGATGAGCGGTTCTTC. Its protein product is CASSLASRSYDERFF.

Comments on this clonotype: Sequence at one end of the junction differs from germline and may be a read error. This rearrangement joins TRBV20-1 to TRBJ1-1; D gene uncertain. CDR1 is DFQATT and CDR2 is SNEGSKA in the germline V gene (reference sequence). The CDR3 covers 12 residues. CDR3 coding DNA: TGCAGTCCGAGTCAGTGGTTCACTGAAGCTCTCTTT. Encoded protein: CSPSQWFTEALF.

The V and J genes are TRBV6-5 and TRBJ2-1; 7 bases line up with TRBD2. Germline CDR1 and CDR2: MNHEY and SVGAGI. V was clipped by 2 bases and J by 7 bases; unmatched bases: 8. The CDR3 covers 15 residues. Here the CDR3 reads CASSYIAGALNEQFF. The CDR3 coding sequence is TGTGCCAGCAGTTACATCGCGGGAGCCTTGAATGAGCAGTTCTTC.

This clonotype was observed a handful of times. This rearrangement joins TRBV7-2 to TRBJ2-5; TRBD1 aligns across 8 bases. V shed 5 bases and J 8 bases; nucleotides not matched to a gene: 13. The CDR3 loop spans 15 amino acids. The germline gives CDR1 SGHTA, CDR2 FQGNSA. The CDR3 region is CASSPSGGQETTQYF. DNA for the CDR3: TGTGCCAGCAGCCCATCAGGGGGCCAAGAGACAACCCAGTACTTC.

To note about this clonotype: The junction shows a germline mismatch at one end, possibly a read error. This chain uses TRBV6-1 with TRBJ2-3; a possible D gene is TRBD1 (6 bases). The CDR3 is 16 residues long. Germline lookup yields CDR1 MNHNS and CDR2 SASEGT. CDR3: CANSGGHQRPLDTKYF. The CDR3 DNA follows: TGTGCCAACAGTGGGGGACACCAACGACCCCTCGATACGAAGTATTTT.

Of note for this clonotype: The junction does not match germline at one end; this may be a read error. The chain's CDR3 is CASSLIPSGRNSGDLFF. The CDR3 DNA reads as TGTGCCAGCAGCTTAATCCCTAGTGGGAGGAACAGCGGGGACCTGTTTTTT. V gene TRBV7-3 combines with J gene TRBJ2-2; 7 positions agree with TRBD2. The CDR3 loop spans 17 amino acids. Germline CDR1 SGHTA, CDR2 FQGTGA.

A note on this clonotype: Germline is not matched at one junction end, which may reflect a read error. V usage is TRBV11-1 and J usage is TRBJ2-1; no firm D call. CDR3 length: 16 amino acids. CDR1 and CDR2 from the germline V gene are SGHAT and FQDESV (reference sequence). CDR3 sequence (DNA): TGTGCCAGGAGCTTAGCCCTAGTGGGCCTGTACGATGAGCAGTTCTTC. Encoded protein: CARSLALVGLYDEQFF.

To note about this clonotype: An end of the junction differs from the germline gene, which may be a read error. J is TRBJ2-7 and V is TRBV12-3 or TRBV12-4, with 16 bases identical to TRBD2. The CDR3 extends over 21 amino acids. In DNA form, the CDR3 reads TGTGCCAGCAGTTTTGGGACTAGCGGGAGGGTCGCTTCCCTAAGATCCTACGGGCAGTACTTC. Amino acid sequence: CASSFGTSGRVASLRSYGQYF.

With regard to this clonotype: Because the CDR3 is missing its conserved closing phenylalanine or tryptophan, this is likely a read error. The chain has TRBV6-1 and TRBJ1-5; the D gene is possibly TRBD1 (5 bases). Germline CDR1 MNHNS, CDR2 SASEGT. The CDR3 spans 15 residues. Deletions cut 3 bases from V and 6 bases from J, with 15 bases between. The CDR3 protein is CASSDGGAMGQPQHL. The CDR3 nucleotides are TGTGCCAGCAGTGACGGAGGGGCCATGGGTCAGCCCCAGCATCTT.

The chain joins TRBV28 to TRBJ2-7; D remains unclear. The CDR3 spans 14 residues. Germline CDR1 MDHEN, CDR2 SYDVKM. V lost 7 bases and J lost 1, with 14 bases in between. CDR3 in amino acids: CASNLVGSSYEQYF. DNA of the CDR3: TGTGCCAGCAACCTAGTGGGGTCTTCCTACGAGCAGTACTTC.

Worth noting for this clonotype: This is likely a read error, given that the CDR3 carries no conserved phenylalanine or tryptophan at its end. It is unclear where the CDR3 begins or ends on the DNA, so no DNA is shown, and the CDR3 is as TCRdb lists it. CDR3 in amino acids: CASSYPAGVSYEQYC. This sequence joins TRBV6-6 and TRBJ2-7; TRBD2 was called by the table and not checked on the DNA. The CDR3 totals 15 residues, both ends included. Germline V gene data show CDR1 as MNHNY and CDR2 as SVGAGI (reference sequence).

A remark on this clonotype: One junction end does not reproduce the germline sequence, and a read error may be involved. This chain connects TRBV6-2 or TRBV6-3 to TRBJ2-7; no clear D gene. This CDR3 is 11 amino acids long. The germline gives CDR1 MNHEY, CDR2 SVGEGT. For the CDR3, the DNA is TGTACCAGCAGGAGATTCTACGAGCAGTACTTC. Translated, it gives CTSRRFYEQYF.

CDR3 residues: CASSWTGWDSKQYF. In DNA form, the CDR3 reads TGTGCCAGCAGCTGGACAGGCTGGGATTCCAAGCAGTACTTC. This chain links TRBV7-8 with TRBJ2-7; 7 bases agree with TRBD1. Germline CDR1 reads SGHVS; CDR2 reads FQNEAQ. Trimming cost V 4 bases and J 8 bases; bases outside gene matches: 11. The CDR3 is made up of 14 amino acids.

This clonotype was seen many times. The genes are TRBV5-1 and TRBJ2-3; TRBD1 aligns across 9 bases. The junction had 12 bases not matched to a gene; V was cut back by 7 bases and J by 6 bases. This CDR3 has 15 amino acids. CDR1 SGHRS and CDR2 YFSETQ come from the germline V gene. The CDR3, as DNA: TGCGCCAGCTGCCCTGACGGGACAGGGTTGGATACGCAGTATTTT. Its translation: CASCPDGTGLDTQYF.

The CDR3 loop reads CVSSLAPGAPPYF. In DNA, the CDR3 is TGTGTTAGCAGCTTAGCCCCCGGGGCACCGCCGTATTTT. The chain employs TRBV11-3 and TRBJ2-3; D possibly matches TRBD1 or TRBD2 (5 bases each). The germline V gene has CDR1 SGHNT and CDR2 YENEEA. The length of the CDR3 is 13 residues.

Ten or more counts support this clonotype. This chain joins TRBV28 and TRBJ1-1; D possibly corresponds to TRBD1 (6 bases). V was pared by 4 bases and J by 5 bases, with 20 bases between. CDR3 size: 16 residues. Looked up from germline, CDR1 is MDHEN and CDR2 is SYDVKM. The CDR3 loop is CASSSHGLGARTEAFF. Written as DNA, the CDR3 is TGTGCCAGCAGTTCGCACGGACTGGGGGCACGGACTGAAGCTTTCTTT.

This clonotype has a count of ten or more. A junction boundary mismatches the germline segment, possibly from a read error. The chain is built from TRBV7-2 and TRBJ2-1; the match to TRBD2 covers 9 bases. The length of the CDR3 is 14 residues. The germline V gene encodes CDR1 SGHTA and CDR2 FQGNSA. CDR3 protein: CASSLAGLQAEQFF. CDR3 coding DNA: TGTGCCAGCAGCCTAGCGGGACTACAGGCTGAGCAGTTCTTC. Filled out from reference TRBV7-2 and TRBJ2-1, the complete variable domain reads GAGVSQSPSNKVTEKGKDVELRCDPISGHTALYWYRQSLGQGLEFLIYFQGNSAPDKSGLPSDRFSAERTGGSVSTLTIQRTQQEDSAVYLCASSLAGLQAEQFFGPGTRLTVL.

In the case of this clonotype: One end of the junction fails to match germline, which may point to a read error. The CDR3 DNA is TGTGCCAGCGGTGACGGGGTGGACCGGCCCCAGCGTTTT. Residues: CASGDGVDRPQRF. The chain joins TRBV6-1 to TRBJ1-5; no definite D call. From germline, CDR1 is MNHNS and CDR2 SASEGT. The CDR3 has 13 residues.

Note on this clonotype: One end of the junction does not line up with germline, which may come from a read error. The gene calls are TRBV11-2 and TRBJ1-2; 7 nucleotides line up with TRBD1. The CDR3 is 14 residues long. From germline, CDR1 is SGHAT and CDR2 FQNNGV. This CDR3 reads CASSMRTGDYGYAF. In DNA form, the CDR3 reads TGTGCCAGCAGCATGAGGACAGGAGACTATGGCTACGCCTTC. The variable domain in full, with the rest retrieved from reference TRBV11-2 and TRBJ1-2, is EAGVAQSPRYKIIEKRQSVAFWCNPISGHATLYWYQQILGQGPKLLIQFQNNGVVDDSQLPKDRFSAERLKGVDSTLKIQPAKLEDSAVYLCASSMRTGDYGYAFGSGTRLTVV.

On this clonotype itself: Germline is not matched at one junction end, which may reflect a read error. The J gene is TRBJ2-3, the V gene TRBV29-1; TRBD2 aligns across 8 bases. The CDR3 sequence is 15 residues long. Germline values: CDR1 SQVTM, CDR2 ANQGSEA. DNA for the CDR3: TGCAGCGTTGAAGTGTGGACTAGCAGGACAGATACGAAGTATTTT. Its protein is CSVEVWTSRTDTKYF.